Listed below are T cell receptor beta chains from one sample, sequenced in a study of cytomegalovirus exposure and HLA in healthy donors. Only in-frame clones appear in the TCRdb table, and some are missing; sequencing was by immunoSEQ multiplex PCR. Among approximately 99,000 clones, around 80% were seen once, and the ten largest hold 3% to 4%. The sequencing sample was made of PBMCs. These receptors were obtained from a male donor in good health and CMV-seropositive. CDR3s include the opening cysteine and the closing phenylalanine or tryptophan. D genes are given only for firm matches. Clone size is shown for a subset of rows, as once, few, many or a class of expanded clone.

TRBV5-1	NA	TRBJ1-4	14	TRBD1	CASSPGTGSEKLFF	TGCGCCAGCAGCCCCGGGACAGGGAGTGAAAAACTGTTTTTT
TRBV6-5	few	TRBJ1-1	11	NA	CASSYGERAFF	TGTGCCAGCAGTTATGGGGAGAGAGCTTTCTTT
TRBV2	NA	TRBJ1-1	14	NA	CASSLGTVNTEAFF	TGTGCCAGCAGTTTAGGGACTGTGAACACTGAAGCTTTCTTT
TRBV30	NA	TRBJ1-5	14	NA	CAWSVSPGNQPQHF	TGTGCCTGGAGTGTGTCGCCGGGCAATCAGCCCCAGCATTTT
TRBV13	NA	TRBJ1-1	13	NA	CASSLNRDTEAFF	TGTGCCAGCAGCCTCAACCGGGACACCGAAGCTTTCTTT
TRBV7-9	NA	TRBJ1-2	13	NA	CASSLNPGYGYTF	TGTGCCAGCAGCTTAAATCCAGGGTATGGCTACACCTTC
TRBV5-6	NA	TRBJ1-2	14	NA	CASSLGRSGYGYTF	TGTGCCAGCAGCTTGGGCCGGAGTGGGTATGGCTACACCTTC
TRBV5-4	NA	TRBJ1-6	15	NA	CASSPQGAYNSPLHF	TGTGCCAGCAGCCCACAGGGCGCCTATAATTCACCCCTCCACTTT
TRBV7-6	once	TRBJ2-5	17	NA	CASSPEALPPLRETQYF	TGTGCCAGCAGCCCCGAAGCACTTCCCCCATTGCGGGAGACCCAGTACTTC
TRBV19	NA	TRBJ1-4	11	NA	CASKLNEKLFF	TGTGCCAGTAAGCTTAATGAAAAACTGTTTTTT
TRBV7-7	NA	TRBJ2-3	14	TRBD1	CASSQGQGTDTQYF	TGTGCTAGCAGCCAGGGACAGGGGACAGATACGCAGTATTTT
TRBV7-9	NA	TRBJ1-2	15	TRBD1	CASSLGTGHNYGYTF	TGTGCCAGCAGCTTGGGGACAGGGCATAACTATGGCTACACCTTC
TRBV7-9	once	TRBJ1-1	15	NA	CASSLVVSFNTEAFF	TGTGCCAGCAGCTTAGTCGTCAGTTTCAACACTGAAGCTTTCTTT
TRBV7-2	once	TRBJ2-2	16	TRBD1	CASSLEGQGASGELFF	TGTGCCAGCAGCTTAGAGGGACAGGGGGCGAGCGGGGAGCTGTTTTTT
TRBV4-3	NA	TRBJ2-7	14	TRBD1	CASSQDRASYEQYF	TGCGCCAGCAGCCAGGACAGGGCATCCTACGAGCAGTACTTC
TRBV29-1	NA	TRBJ2-5	15	NA	CSVDQGRFWGETQYF	TGCAGCGTTGATCAAGGGAGATTTTGGGGAGAGACCCAGTACTTC
TRBV7-2	NA	TRBJ1-5	15	NA	CASSLEGNLRTPQHF	TGTGCCAGCAGCTTAGAGGGGAACCTACGAACGCCCCAGCATTTT
TRBV30	NA	TRBJ1-1	15	NA	CAWRGPQGTYSEAFF	TGTGCCTGGAGGGGACCTCAGGGGACATATTCTGAAGCTTTCTTT
TRBV6-1	NA	TRBJ1-2	15	NA	CASSPRLGAGYGYTF	TGTGCCAGCAGTCCCCGACTAGGCGCGGGGTATGGCTACACCTTC
TRBV19	once	TRBJ1-2	13	TRBD1	CASRPRQGNGYTF	TGTGCCAGTAGGCCTAGACAGGGCAATGGCTACACCTTC
TRBV5-1	NA	TRBJ2-3	15	NA	CASSLGGLSTDTQYF	TGCGCCAGCAGCTTGGGGGGACTCAGCACAGATACGCAGTATTTT
TRBV5-1	few	TRBJ1-4	15	NA	CASAPGGGGNEKLFF	TGCGCCAGCGCCCCGGGGGGGGGCGGTAATGAAAAACTGTTTTTT
TRBV7-2	NA	TRBJ1-2	14	TRBD1	CASSSRQGSYGYTF	TGTGCCAGCAGCTCCCGACAGGGGAGCTATGGCTACACCTTC
TRBV4-1	NA	TRBJ2-1	14	TRBD2	CASRGTTTNNEQFF	TGCGCCAGCCGAGGGACTACAACAAACAATGAGCAGTTCTTC
TRBV27	NA	TRBJ1-5	16	TRBD1	CASSLQGAGGNQPQHF	TGTGCCAGCAGTTTGCAGGGGGCGGGGGGCAATCAGCCCCAGCATTTT
TRBV5-1	NA	TRBJ2-2	15	TRBD1	CASSADRLGTGELFF	TGCGCCAGCAGCGCGGACAGGCTGGGGACCGGGGAGCTGTTTTTT
TRBV4-3	NA	TRBJ2-7	15	NA	CASSQDQGGSYEQYF	TGCGCCAGCAGCCAAGATCAGGGGGGCTCCTACGAGCAGTACTTC
TRBV27	NA	TRBJ1-1	14	NA	CASCHRGQSTEAFF	TGTGCCAGCTGCCATAGAGGTCAGAGCACTGAAGCTTTCTTT